This is a list of T cell receptor beta chains from one sample in a study of CXCR3-negative and CXCR3-positive naive CD8 T cells. After re-calling the 5' RACE reads, TCRdb lists one entry per CDR3 protein, DNA absent. The record lists around 63,000 distinct CDR3 sequences, of which the ten most abundant hold 4.8%. Sequencing was performed on naive CXCR3+ CD8+ T cells from blood. The receptors shown here come from a human donor in good health. Some clones in this sample may be carry-over from other donors' samples. Both conserved end residues are part of each CDR3. Part of the rows lack a size; the others show once, few, many or a class for expanded clones.

CDR3 length	clone size	V gene	J gene	CDR3 protein
16	.	TRBV4-2	TRBJ2-1	CASSQEDATGYNEQFF
15	.	TRBV7-2	TRBJ2-5	CASSLIPRPEENQYF
12	.	TRBV29-1	TRBJ2-5	CSVVGGGETQYF
16	medium-sized	TRBV20-1	TRBJ2-7	CSADAPTGARDYEQYF
15	.	TRBV6-1	TRBJ2-1	CASSETIAGGNEQFF
16	.	TRBV18	TRBJ2-7	CASSPAWTSEGHEQYF
15	.	TRBV5-6	TRBJ2-3	CASSLSLAGFDTQYF
15	.	TRBV20-1	TRBJ2-1	CSAPDAADAYNEQFF
13	.	TRBV29-1	TRBJ2-5	CSGLAFVGETQYF
15	.	TRBV25-1	TRBJ2-1	CASSELTGGLNEQFF
15	.	TRBV6-1	TRBJ1-6	CASRNRMPLLSPLHF
16	.	TRBV7-6	TRBJ2-3	CASSLAGGVGTDTQYF
13	.	TRBV20-1	TRBJ2-7	CSVTSRMSYEQYF
16	.	TRBV6-5	TRBJ2-3	CASRTGTGVPTDTQYF
14	.	TRBV29-1	TRBJ2-7	CSVDGQGGESEQYF
12	.	TRBV29-1	TRBJ2-2	CSVLANTGELFF
11	.	TRBV29-1	TRBJ2-3	CSIDSSGVQYF
12	.	TRBV29-1	TRBJ1-2	CSVDKGAYGYTF
11	.	TRBV5-1	TRBJ2-1	CASSLGEEQFF
17	.	TRBV5-1	TRBJ2-3	CASSLAGTSAPPDTQYF
16	.	TRBV29-1	TRBJ1-2	CSALAAGGGGLYGYTF
12	.	TRBV29-1	TRBJ1-1	CRGDRSVTEAFF
17	.	TRBV7-3	TRBJ2-7	CASSSSGTGVQNYEQYF
13	.	TRBV29-1	TRBJ1-1	CSVEHPLSAEAFF
12	.	TRBV12-3/TRBV12-4	TRBJ2-7	CASSQPGLEQYF
11	.	TRBV29-1	TRBJ2-1	CSVLIINEQFF
13	.	TRBV29-1	TRBJ1-1	CSVIGPLNTEAFF
17	.	TRBV5-1	TRBJ2-2	CASSLTQGQPNTGELFF
14	.	TRBV7-3	TRBJ2-1	CASRSGHGYNEQFF
13	.	TRBV20-1	TRBJ2-1	CSGHDPLENEQFF
15	.	TRBV4-2	TRBJ2-7	CASSPTRDQAYEQYF
15	.	TRBV28	TRBJ2-7	CASSPTGVPAYEQYF
15	.	TRBV7-6	TRBJ1-6	CASSPLEGVDSPLHF
16	.	TRBV28	TRBJ1-5	CASSLLYSLSNQPQHF
15	.	TRBV5-1	TRBJ2-3	CASSLGLASTDTQYF
13	.	TRBV29-1	TRBJ2-7	CSVGGQGAYEQYF
15	.	TRBV5-1	TRBJ2-7	CASSLEDRVFYEQYF
13	.	TRBV10-1	TRBJ2-1	CASSGQGAGEQFF
15	.	TRBV5-6	TRBJ2-5	CASSLDASGKETQYF